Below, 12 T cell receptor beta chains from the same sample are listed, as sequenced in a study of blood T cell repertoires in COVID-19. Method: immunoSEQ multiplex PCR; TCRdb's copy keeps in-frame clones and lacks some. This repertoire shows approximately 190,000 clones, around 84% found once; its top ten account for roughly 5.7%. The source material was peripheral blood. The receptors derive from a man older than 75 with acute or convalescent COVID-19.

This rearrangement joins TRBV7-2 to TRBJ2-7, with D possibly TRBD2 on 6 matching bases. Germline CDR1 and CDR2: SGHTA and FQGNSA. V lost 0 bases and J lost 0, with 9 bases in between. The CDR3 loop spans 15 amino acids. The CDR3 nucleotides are TGTGCCAGCAGCTTAGCTCGGGGGAGCTCCTACGAGCAGTACTTC. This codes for CASSLARGSSYEQYF. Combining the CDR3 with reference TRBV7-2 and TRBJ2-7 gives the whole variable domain GAGVSQSPSNKVTEKGKDVELRCDPISGHTALYWYRQSLGQGLEFLIYFQGNSAPDKSGLPSDRFSAERTGGSVSTLTIQRTQQEDSAVYLCASSLARGSSYEQYFGPGTRLTVT.

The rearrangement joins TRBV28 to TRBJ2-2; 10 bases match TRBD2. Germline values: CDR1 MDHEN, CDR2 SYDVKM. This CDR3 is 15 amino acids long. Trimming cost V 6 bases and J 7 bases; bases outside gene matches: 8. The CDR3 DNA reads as TGTGCCAGCAGCCGGACTAGCGGTCCCGGCGGGGAGCTGTTTTTT. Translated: CASSRTSGPGGELFF. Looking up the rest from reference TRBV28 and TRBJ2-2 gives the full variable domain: DVKVTQSSRYLVKRTGEKVFLECVQDMDHENMFWYRQDPGLGLRLIYFSYDVKMKEKGDIPEGYSVSREKKERFSLILESASTNQTSMYLCASSRTSGPGGELFFGEGSRLTVL.

The CDR3 DNA follows: TGTGCCAGCAGCTTCGGGGGGTCCGTGGGGCCCCAGCATTTT. Its protein is CASSFGGSVGPQHF. This sequence joins TRBV5-6 and TRBJ1-5; D perhaps matches TRBD1 (5 bases). The CDR3 is made up of 14 amino acids. CDR1 is SGHDT, CDR2 YYEEEE, per germline. V was shortened by 2 bases and J by 9 bases, with 15 bases between the two germline ends.

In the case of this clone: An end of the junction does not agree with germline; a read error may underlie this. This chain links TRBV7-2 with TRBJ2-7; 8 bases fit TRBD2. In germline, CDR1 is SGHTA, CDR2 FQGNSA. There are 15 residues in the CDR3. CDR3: CASSPGAGVSFEQYF. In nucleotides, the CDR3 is TGTGCCAGCAGCCCAGGAGCGGGAGTCTCCTTCGAGCAGTACTTC.

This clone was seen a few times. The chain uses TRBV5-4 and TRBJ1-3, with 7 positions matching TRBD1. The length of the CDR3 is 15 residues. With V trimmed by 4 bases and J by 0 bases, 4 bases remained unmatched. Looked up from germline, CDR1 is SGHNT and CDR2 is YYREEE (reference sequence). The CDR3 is CASSLGTVSGNTIYF. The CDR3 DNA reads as TGTGCCAGCAGCCTTGGGACAGTCTCTGGAAACACCATATATTTT.

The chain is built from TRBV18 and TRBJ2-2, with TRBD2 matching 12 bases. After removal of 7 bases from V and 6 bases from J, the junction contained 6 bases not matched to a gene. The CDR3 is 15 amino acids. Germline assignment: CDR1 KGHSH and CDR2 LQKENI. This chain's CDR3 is CASFKTSGSAGELFF. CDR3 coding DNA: TGTGCCAGCTTCAAGACTAGCGGGAGCGCCGGGGAGCTGTTTTTT.

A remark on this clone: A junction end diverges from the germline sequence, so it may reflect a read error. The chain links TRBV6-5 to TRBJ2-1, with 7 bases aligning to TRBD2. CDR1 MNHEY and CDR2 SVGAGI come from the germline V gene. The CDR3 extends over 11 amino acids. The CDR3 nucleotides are TGTGCCAGCAGTTACGGCGGGAGACACATCTTC. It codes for CASSYGGRHIF.

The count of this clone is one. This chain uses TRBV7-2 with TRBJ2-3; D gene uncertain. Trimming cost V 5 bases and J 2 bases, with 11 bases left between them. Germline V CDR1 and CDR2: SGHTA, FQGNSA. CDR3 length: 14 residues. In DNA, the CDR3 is TGTGCCAGCAGCGCCCAGGCTTCCACAGATACGCAGTATTTT. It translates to CASSAQASTDTQYF.

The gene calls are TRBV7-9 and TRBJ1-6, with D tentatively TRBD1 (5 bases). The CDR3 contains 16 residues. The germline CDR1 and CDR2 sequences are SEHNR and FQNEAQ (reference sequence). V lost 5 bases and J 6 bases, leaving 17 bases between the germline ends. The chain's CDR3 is CASSPQVQGLNSPLHF. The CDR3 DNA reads TGTGCCAGCAGCCCGCAGGTCCAGGGACTTAATTCACCCCTCCACTTT.

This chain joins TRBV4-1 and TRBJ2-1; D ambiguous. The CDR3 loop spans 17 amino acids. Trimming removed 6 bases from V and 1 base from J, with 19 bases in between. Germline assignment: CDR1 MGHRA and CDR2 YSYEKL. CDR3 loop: CASSQPREVVSYNEQFF. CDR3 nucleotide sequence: TGCGCCAGCAGTCAACCCCGTGAGGTGGTATCCTACAATGAGCAGTTCTTC.

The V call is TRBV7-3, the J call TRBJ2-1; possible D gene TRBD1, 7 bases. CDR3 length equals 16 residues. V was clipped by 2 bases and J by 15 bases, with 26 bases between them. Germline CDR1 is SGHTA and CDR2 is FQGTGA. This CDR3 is CASSLAPGGTAVPTFF. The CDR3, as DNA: TGTGCCAGCAGCTTAGCCCCCGGCGGGACAGCCGTTCCGACGTTCTTC.

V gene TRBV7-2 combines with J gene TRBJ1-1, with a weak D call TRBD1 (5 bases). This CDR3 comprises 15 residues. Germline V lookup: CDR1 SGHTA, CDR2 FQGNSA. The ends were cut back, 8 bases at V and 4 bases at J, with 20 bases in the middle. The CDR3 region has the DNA TGTGCCAGCTCCGGATTCTCAGGCCAGGGCACTGAAGCTTTCTTT. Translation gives CASSGFSGQGTEAFF.